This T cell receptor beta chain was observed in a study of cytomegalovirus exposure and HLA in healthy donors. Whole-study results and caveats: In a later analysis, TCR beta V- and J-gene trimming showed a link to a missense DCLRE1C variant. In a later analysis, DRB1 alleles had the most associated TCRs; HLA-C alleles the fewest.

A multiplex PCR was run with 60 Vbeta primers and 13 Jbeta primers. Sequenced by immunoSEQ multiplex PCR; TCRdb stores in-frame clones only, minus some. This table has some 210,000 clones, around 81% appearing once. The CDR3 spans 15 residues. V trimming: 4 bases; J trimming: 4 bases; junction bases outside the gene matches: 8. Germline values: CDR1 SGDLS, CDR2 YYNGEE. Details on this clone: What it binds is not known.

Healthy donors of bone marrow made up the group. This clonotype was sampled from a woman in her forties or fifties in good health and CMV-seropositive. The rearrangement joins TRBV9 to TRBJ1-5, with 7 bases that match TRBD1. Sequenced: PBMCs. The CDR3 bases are TGTGCCAGCAGCCCGACGACAGGGTTGAATCAGCCCCAGCATTTT. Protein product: CASSPTTGLNQPQHF.